This entry concerns a single T cell receptor (beta chain). Its antigen remains unknown. TCRdb's copy holds only in-frame clones and misses some; the assay was immunoSEQ multiplex PCR. The data show about 79,000 clones, about 86% seen once. V was clipped by 6 bases and J by 0 bases, with 6 bases between them. This CDR3 region has 13 residues. Germline assignment: CDR1 ENHRY and CDR2 SYGVKD. The entry originates in a study of OX40 agonist ivuxolimab in advanced cancers. Findings and limits, study-wide: Still undetermined is the antigen specificity of the expanded peripheral T cells. Low clonal expansion, among the lowest seen, marked partial responders at 0.1-3.0 mg/kg.

The chain uses TRBV10-3 and TRBJ1-3; D uncertain. The sequence was obtained from an adult with an advanced solid tumor such as melanoma, head and neck, liver or kidney cancer. Specimen: CD4+ or CD8+ T cells sorted from blood, collected in a trial of the OX40 agonist ivuxolimab. The CDR3 sequence: CAIRESSGNTIYF. Here the CDR3 DNA reads TGTGCCATCAGGGAGAGCTCTGGAAACACCATATATTTT.